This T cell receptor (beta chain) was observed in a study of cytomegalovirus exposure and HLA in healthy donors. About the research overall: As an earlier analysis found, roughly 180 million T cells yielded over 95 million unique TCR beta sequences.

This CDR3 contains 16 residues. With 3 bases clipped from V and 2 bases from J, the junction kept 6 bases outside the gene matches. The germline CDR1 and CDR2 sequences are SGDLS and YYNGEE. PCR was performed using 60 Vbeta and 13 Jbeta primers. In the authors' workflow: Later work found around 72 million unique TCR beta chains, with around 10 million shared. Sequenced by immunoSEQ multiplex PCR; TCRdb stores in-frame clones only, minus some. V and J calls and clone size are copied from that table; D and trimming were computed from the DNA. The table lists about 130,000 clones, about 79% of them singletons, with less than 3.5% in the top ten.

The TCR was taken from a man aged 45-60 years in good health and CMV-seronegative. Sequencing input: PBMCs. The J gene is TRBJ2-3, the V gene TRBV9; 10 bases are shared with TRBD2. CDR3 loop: CASSGPLAGDTDTQYF. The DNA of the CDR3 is TGTGCCAGCAGCGGACCTCTAGCGGGGGACACAGATACGCAGTATTTT.